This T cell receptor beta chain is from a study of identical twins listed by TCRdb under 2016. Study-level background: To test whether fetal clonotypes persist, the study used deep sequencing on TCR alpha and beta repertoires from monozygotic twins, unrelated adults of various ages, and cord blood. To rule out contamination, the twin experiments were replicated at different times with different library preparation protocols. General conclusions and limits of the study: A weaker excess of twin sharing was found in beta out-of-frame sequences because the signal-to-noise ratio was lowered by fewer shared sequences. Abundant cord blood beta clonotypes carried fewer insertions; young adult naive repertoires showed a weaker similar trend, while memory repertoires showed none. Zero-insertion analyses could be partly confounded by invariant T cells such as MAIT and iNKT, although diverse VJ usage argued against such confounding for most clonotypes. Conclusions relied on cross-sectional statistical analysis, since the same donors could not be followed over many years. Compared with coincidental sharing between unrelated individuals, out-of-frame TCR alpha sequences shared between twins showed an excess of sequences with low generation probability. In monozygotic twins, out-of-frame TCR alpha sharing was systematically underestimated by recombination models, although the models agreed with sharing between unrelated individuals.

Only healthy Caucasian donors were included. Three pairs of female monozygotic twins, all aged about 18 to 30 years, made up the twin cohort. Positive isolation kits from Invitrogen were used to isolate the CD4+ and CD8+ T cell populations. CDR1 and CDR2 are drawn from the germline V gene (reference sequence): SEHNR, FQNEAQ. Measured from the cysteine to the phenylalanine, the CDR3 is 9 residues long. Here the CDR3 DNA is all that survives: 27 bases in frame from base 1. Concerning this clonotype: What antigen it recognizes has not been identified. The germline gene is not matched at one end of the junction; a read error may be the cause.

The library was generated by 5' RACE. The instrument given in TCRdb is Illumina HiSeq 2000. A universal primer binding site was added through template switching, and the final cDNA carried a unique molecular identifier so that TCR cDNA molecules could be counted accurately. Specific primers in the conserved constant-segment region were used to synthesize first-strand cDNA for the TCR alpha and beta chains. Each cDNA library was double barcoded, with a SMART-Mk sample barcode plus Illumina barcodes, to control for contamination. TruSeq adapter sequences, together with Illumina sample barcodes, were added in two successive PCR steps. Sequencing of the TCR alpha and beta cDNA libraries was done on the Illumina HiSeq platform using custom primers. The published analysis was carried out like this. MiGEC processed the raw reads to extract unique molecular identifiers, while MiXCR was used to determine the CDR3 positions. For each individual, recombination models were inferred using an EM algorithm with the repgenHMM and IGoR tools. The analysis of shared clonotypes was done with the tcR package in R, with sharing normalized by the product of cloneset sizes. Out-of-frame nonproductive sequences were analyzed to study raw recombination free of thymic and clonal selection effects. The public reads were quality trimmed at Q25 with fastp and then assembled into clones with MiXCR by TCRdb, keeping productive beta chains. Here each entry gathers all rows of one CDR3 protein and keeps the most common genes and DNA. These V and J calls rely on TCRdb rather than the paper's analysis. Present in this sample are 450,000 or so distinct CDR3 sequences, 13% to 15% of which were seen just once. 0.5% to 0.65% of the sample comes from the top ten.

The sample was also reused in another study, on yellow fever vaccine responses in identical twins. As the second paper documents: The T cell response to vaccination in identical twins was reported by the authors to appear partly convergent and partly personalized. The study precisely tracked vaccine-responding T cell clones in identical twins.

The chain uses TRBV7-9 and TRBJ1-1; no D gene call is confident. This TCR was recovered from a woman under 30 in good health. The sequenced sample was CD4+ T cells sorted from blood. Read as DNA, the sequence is TGTGCCAGCAGCTTAGACTTTAATTTC. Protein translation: CASSLDFNF.